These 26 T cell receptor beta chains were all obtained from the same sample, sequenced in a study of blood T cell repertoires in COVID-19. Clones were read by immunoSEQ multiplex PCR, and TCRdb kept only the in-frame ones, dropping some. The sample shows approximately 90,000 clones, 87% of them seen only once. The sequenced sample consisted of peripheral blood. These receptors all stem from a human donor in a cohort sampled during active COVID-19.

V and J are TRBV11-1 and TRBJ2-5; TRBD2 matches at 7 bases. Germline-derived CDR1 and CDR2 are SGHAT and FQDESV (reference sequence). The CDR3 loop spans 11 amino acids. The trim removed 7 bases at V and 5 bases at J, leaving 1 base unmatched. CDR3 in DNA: TGTGCCAGCATGGGGGGGGAGACCCAGTACTTC. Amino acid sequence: CASMGGETQYF. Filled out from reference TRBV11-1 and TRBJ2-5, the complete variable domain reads EAEVAQSPRYKITEKSQAVAFWCDPISGHATLYWYRQILGQGPELLVQFQDESVVDDSQLPKDRFSAERLKGVDSTLKIQPAELGDSAMYLCASMGGETQYFGPGTRLLVL.

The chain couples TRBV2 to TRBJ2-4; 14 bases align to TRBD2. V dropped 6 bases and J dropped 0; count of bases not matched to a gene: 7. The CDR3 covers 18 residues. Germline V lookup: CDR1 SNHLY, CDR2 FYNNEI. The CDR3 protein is CASSRGTSGGLAKNIQYF. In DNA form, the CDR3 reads TGTGCCAGCAGCCGGGGGACTAGCGGGGGTCTAGCCAAAAACATTCAGTACTTC.

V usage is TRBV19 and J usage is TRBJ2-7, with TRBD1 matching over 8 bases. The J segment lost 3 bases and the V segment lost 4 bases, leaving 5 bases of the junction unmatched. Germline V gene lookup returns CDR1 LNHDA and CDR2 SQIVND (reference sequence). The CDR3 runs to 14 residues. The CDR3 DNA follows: TGTGCCAGTAGTAGGACAGGGAAAAACTACGAGCAGTACTTC. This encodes CASSRTGKNYEQYF.

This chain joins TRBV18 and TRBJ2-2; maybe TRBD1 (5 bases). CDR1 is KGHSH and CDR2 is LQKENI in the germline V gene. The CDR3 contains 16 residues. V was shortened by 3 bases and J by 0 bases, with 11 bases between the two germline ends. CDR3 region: CASSPRTTSNTGELFF. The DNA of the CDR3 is TGTGCCAGCTCACCCCGGACAACCTCGAACACCGGGGAGCTGTTTTTT.

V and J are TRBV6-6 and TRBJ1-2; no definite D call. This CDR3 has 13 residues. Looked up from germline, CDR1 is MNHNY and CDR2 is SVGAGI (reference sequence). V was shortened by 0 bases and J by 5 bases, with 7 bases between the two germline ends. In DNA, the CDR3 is TGTGCCAGCAGTTACTCGAGAGAGTATGGCTACACCTTC. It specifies CASSYSREYGYTF.

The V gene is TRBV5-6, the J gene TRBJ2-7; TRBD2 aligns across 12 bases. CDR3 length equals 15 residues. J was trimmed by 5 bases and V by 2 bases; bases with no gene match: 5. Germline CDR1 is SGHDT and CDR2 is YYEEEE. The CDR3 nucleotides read TGTGCCAGCAGCTTACTAGCGGGGGGTAGGAACGAGCAGTACTTC. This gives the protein CASSLLAGGRNEQYF. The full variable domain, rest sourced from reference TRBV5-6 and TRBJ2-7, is DAGVTQSPTHLIKTRGQQVTLRCSPKSGHDTVSWYQQALGQGPQFIFQYYEEEERQRGNFPDRFSGHQFPNYSSELNVNALLLGDSALYLCASSLLAGGRNEQYFGPGTRLTVT.

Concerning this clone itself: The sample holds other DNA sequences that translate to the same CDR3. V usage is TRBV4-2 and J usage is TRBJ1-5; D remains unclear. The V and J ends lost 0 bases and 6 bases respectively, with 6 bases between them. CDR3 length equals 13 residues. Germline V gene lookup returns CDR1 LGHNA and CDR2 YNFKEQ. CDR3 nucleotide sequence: TGTGCCAGCAGCCAAGATTCCGGTCAGCCCCAGCATTTT. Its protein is CASSQDSGQPQHF.

The CDR3 DNA sequence: TGTGCCAGCAGCCTCTACGTGGGACTAGCGGGGGGGCCGGGCACCGGGGAGCTGTTTTTT. Translating gives CASSLYVGLAGGPGTGELFF. The J gene is TRBJ2-2, the V gene TRBV4-2; TRBD2 aligns across 16 bases. The CDR3 loop spans 20 amino acids. Germline loops: CDR1 LGHNA, CDR2 YNFKEQ. The V and J ends lost 4 bases and 4 bases, in that order; junction bases with no gene match: 12.

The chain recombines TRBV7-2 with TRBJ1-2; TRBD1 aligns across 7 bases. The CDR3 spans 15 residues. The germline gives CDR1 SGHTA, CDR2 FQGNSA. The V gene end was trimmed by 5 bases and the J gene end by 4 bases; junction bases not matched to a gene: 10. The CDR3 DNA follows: TGTGCCAGCAGCCGCACAGAGGGGACAGTCTATGGCTACACCTTC. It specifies CASSRTEGTVYGYTF.

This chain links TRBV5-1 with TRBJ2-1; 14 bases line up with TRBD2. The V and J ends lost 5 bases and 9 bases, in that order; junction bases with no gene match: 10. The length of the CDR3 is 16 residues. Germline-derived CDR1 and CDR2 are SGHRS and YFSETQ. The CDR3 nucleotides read TGCGCCAGCAGTTCCAGACTAGCGGGGGGGCTGAGTGAGCAGTTCTTC. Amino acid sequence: CASSSRLAGGLSEQFF.

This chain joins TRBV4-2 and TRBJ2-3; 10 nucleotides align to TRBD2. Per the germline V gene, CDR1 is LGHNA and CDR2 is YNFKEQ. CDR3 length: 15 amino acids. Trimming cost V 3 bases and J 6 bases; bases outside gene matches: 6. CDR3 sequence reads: CASSHGTSDGDTQYF. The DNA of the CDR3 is TGTGCCAGCAGCCATGGGACTAGCGACGGGGATACGCAGTATTTT.

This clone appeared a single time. The CDR3 coding sequence is TGTGCCTGGATAGATTTGGGAAACACCATATATTTT. It is translated as CAWIDLGNTIYF. The chain combines TRBV30 with TRBJ1-3; no definite D call. The germline V gene encodes CDR1 GTSNPN and CDR2 SVGIG (reference sequence). The CDR3 is made up of 12 amino acids. Deletions cut 4 bases from V and 4 bases from J, with 8 bases between.

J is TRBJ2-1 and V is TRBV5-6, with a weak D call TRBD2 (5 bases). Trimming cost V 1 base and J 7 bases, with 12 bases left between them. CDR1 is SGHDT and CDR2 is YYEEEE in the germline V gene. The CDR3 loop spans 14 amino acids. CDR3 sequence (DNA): TGTGCCAGCAGCTTGATCCTAGCCCCGAATGAGCAGTTCTTC. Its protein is CASSLILAPNEQFF.

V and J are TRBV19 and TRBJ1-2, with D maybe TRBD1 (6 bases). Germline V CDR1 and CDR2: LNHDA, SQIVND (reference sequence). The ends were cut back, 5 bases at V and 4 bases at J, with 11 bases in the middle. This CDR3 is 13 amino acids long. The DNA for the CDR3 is TGTGCCAGTAGTGTACAGGGTGGCTATGGCTACACCTTC. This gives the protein CASSVQGGYGYTF.

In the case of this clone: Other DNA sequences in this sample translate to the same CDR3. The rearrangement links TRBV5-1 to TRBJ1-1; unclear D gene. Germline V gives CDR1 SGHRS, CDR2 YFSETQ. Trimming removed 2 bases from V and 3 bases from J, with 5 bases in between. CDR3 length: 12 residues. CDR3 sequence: CASSLTDTEAFF. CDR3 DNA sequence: TGCGCCAGCAGCTTAACAGACACTGAAGCTTTCTTT. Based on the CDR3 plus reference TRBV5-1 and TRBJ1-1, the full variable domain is KAGVTQTPRYLIKTRGQQVTLSCSPISGHRSVSWYQQTPGQGLQFLFEYFSETQRNKGNFPGRFSGRQFSNSRSEMNVSTLELGDSALYLCASSLTDTEAFFGQGTRLTVV.

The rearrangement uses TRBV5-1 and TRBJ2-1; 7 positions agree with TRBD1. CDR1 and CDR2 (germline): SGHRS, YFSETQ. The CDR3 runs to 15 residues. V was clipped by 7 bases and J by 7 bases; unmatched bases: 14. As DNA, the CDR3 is TGCGCCAGCTCCACAGGGGCGCAACGTAAGAATGAGCAGTTCTTC. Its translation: CASSTGAQRKNEQFF. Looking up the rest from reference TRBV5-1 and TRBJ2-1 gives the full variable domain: KAGVTQTPRYLIKTRGQQVTLSCSPISGHRSVSWYQQTPGQGLQFLFEYFSETQRNKGNFPGRFSGRQFSNSRSEMNVSTLELGDSALYLCASSTGAQRKNEQFFGPGTRLTVL.

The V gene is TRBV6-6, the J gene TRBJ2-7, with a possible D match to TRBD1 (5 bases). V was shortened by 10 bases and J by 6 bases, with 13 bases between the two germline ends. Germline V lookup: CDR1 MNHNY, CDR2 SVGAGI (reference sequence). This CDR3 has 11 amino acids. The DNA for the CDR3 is TGTGCCACCAGCGTGGGGCGCGAGCAGTACTTC. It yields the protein CATSVGREQYF.

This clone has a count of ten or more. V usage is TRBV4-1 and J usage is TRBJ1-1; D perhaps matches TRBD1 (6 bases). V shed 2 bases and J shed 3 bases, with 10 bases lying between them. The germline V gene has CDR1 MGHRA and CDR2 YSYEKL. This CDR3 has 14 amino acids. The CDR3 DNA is TGCGCCAGCAGCCAATGGGACATATACACTGAAGCTTTCTTT. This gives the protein CASSQWDIYTEAFF.

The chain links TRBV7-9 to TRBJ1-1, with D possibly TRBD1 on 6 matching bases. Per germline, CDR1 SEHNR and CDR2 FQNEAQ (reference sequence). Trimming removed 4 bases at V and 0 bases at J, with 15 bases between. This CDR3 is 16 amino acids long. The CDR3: CASSSRGTSMNTEAFF. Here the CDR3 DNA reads TGTGCCAGCAGCTCAAGGGGGACGTCGATGAACACTGAAGCTTTCTTT.

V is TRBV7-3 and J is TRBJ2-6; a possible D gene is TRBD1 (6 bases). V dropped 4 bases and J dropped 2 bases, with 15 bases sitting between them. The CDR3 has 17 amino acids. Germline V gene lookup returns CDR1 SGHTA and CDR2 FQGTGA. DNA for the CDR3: TGTGCCAGCAGCTCCGGACAGTTAATCGCTGGGGCCAACGTCCTGACTTTC. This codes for CASSSGQLIAGANVLTF.

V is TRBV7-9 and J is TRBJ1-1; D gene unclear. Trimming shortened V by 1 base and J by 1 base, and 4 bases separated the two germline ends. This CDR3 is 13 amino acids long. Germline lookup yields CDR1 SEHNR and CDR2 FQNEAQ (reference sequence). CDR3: CASSLVKNTEAFF. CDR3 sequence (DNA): TGTGCCAGCAGCTTAGTCAAGAACACTGAAGCTTTCTTT.

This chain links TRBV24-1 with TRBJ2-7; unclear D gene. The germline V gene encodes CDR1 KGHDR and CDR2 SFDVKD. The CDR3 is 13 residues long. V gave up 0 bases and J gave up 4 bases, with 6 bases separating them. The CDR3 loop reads CATSDLFPYEQYF. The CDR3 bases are TGTGCCACCAGTGATTTGTTTCCGTACGAGCAGTACTTC.

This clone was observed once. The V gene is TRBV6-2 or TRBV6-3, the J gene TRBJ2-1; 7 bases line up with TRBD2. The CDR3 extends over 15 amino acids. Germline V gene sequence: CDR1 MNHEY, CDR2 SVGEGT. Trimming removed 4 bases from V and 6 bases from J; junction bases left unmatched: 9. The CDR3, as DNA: TGTGCCAGCAGTTCTCGACTAGCCCCCTCCAATGAGCAGTTCTTC. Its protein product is CASSSRLAPSNEQFF.

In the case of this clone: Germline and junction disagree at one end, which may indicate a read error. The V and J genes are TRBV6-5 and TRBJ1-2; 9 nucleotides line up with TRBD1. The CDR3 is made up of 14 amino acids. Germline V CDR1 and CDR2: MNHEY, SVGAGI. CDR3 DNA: TGTGCCAGCAGTCCCCGGGACAGGGAGGGTGGCTACACCTTT. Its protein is CASSPRDREGGYTF.

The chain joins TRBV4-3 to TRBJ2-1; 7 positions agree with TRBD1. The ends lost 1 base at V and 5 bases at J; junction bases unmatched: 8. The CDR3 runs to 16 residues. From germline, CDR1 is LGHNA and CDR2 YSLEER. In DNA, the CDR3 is TGCGCCAGCAGCCAAGCCAACCCGGGACAGCACAATGAGCAGTTCTTC. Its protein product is CASSQANPGQHNEQFF.

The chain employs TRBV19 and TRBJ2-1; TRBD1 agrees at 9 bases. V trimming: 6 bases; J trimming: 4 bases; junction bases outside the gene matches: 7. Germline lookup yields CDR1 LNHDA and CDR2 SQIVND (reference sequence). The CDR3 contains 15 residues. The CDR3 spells CASSLRTGAYNEQFF. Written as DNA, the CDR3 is TGTGCCAGTAGCCTCCGGACAGGGGCTTACAATGAGCAGTTCTTC.